This T cell receptor (beta chain) appears in the sequencing data of a study of beta chain features in type 1 diabetes. Germline CDR1 reads GTSNPN; CDR2 reads SVGIG (reference sequence). Germline trimming cut 1 base from V and 2 bases from J; bases unmatched to any gene: 1. The CDR3 is made up of 15 amino acids. Sorted populations were all over 95% pure. Investigators reverse transcribed all isolated RNA, so they sequenced expressed TCRB transcripts. Profiling relied on immunoSEQ multiplex PCR, and the TCRdb table lists in-frame clones only, not all of them. The sample has under 300,000 clones, 27% seen once. A remark on this clone: Its target is not known.

Study results and limitations: Shortening that was moderate but significant affected the TCRB CDR3s of Type 1 diabetes patients in all four CD4+ subsets. Shorter templates might be favored by PCR, equally in patients and controls. For type 1 diabetes patients, VDJ junctions showed fewer insertions and more deletions.

This chain joins TRBV30 and TRBJ1-6; the match to TRBD1 covers 8 bases. This TCR was sampled from a man younger than 45 in good health. The specimen sequenced was central memory CD4+ T cells from blood. The CDR3 spells CAWSGQGTYNSPLHF. The CDR3 nucleotides read TGTGCCTGGAGTGGACAGGGGACCTATAATTCACCCCTCCACTTT. The complete variable domain, with remaining parts taken from reference TRBV30 and TRBJ1-6, reads SQTIHQWPATLVQPVGSPLSLECTVEGTSNPNLYWYRQAAGRGLQLLFYSVGIGQISSEVPQNLSASRPQDRQFILSSKKLLLSDSGFYLCAWSGQGTYNSPLHFGNGTRLTVT.